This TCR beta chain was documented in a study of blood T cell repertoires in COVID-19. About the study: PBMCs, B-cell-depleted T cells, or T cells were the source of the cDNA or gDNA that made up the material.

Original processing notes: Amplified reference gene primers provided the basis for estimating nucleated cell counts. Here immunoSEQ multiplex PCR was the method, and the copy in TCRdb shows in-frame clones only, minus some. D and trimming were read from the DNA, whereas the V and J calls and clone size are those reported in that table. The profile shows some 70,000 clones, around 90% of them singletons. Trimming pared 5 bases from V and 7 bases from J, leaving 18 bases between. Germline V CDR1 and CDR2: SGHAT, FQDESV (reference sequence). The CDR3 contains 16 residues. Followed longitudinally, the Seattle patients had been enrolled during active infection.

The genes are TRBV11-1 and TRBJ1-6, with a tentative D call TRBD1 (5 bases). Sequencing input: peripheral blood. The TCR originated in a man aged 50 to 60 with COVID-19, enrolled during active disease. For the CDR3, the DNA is TGTGCCAGCAGCCCCCAGGGACTGCTAGAAAATTCACCCCTCCACTTT. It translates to CASSPQGLLENSPLHF.